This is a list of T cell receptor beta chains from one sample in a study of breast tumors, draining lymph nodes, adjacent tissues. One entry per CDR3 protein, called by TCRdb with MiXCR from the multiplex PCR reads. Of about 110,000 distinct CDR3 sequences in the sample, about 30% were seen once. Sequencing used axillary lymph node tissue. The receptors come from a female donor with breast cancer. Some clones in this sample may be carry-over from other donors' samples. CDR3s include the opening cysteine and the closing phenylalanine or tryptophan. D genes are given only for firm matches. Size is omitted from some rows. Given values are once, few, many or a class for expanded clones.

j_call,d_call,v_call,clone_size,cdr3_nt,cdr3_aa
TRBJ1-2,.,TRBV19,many,TGTGCCAGTAGTATAGATCTGTTGGACCCTATATATGTCGGTGGCTACACCTTC,CASSIDLLDPIYVGGYTF
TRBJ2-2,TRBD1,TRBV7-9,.,TGTGCCAGCTTGGCAGGCCCCCAGGGGGCCGGGGAGCTGTTTTTT,CASLAGPQGAGELFF
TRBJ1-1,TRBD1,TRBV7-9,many,TGTGCCAGCAGCTTCGGCAGGGGGACGAACACTGAAGCTTTCTTT,CASSFGRGTNTEAFF
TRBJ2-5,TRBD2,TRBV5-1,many,TGCGCCAGCAGCTCCGGACTAGCGGGCCGTGAAGAGACCCAGTACTTC,CASSSGLAGREETQYF
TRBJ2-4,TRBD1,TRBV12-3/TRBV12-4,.,TGTGCCAGCAGTTTTGACAGGGCCCTAGCCAAAAACATTCAGTACTTC,CASSFDRALAKNIQYF
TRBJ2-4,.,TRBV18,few,TGTGCCAGCTCACCATTTAGCCTAGCCAAAAACATTCAGTACTTC,CASSPFSLAKNIQYF
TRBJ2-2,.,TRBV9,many,TGTGCCAGCAGCGTGGCCCCGGCGGGTGGCGGGGAGCTGTTTTTT,CASSVAPAGGGELFF
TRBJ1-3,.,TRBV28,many,TGTGCCAGCAGACCTGGAACAGGGTTAAGAAACACCATATATTTT,CASRPGTGLRNTIYF
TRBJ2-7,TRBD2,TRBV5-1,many,TGCGCCAGCAGCTTGGAGCGGGGTCTAACCTACGAGCAGTACTTC,CASSLERGLTYEQYF
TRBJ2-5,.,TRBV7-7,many,TGTGCTAGCAGCGTAGCGGTTCAAGAGACCCAGTACTTC,CASSVAVQETQYF
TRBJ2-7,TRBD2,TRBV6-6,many,TGTGCCAGCAGTCACTCGAGGGGAGGTCTAGCGGGAGGACGGGGGGAGCAGTACTTC,CASSHSRGGLAGGRGEQYF
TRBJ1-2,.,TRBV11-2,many,TGTGCCAGCAGCTTAGCGAGGAACTATGGCTACACCTTC,CASSLARNYGYTF
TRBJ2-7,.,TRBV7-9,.,TGTGCCAGCAGCTCAAGCGCCTTGGTTGGGGAGCAGTACTTC,CASSSSALVGEQYF
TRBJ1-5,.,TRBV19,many,TGTGCCAGTAGTATAGGGTGGAAAGAATATAGCAATCAGCCCCAGCATTTT,CASSIGWKEYSNQPQHF
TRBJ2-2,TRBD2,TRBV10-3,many,TGTGCCATCAGCCCTAGCGGGGGTGAAATCGGGGAGCTGTTTTTT,CAISPSGGEIGELFF
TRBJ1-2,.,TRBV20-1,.,TGCAGTGTTTTTGAGGATTCGCTTGGAGGCTACACCTTC,CSVFEDSLGGYTF
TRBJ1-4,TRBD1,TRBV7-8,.,TGTGCCAGCAGCCCAGGGGGCTCTTGGGAAAAACTGTTTTTT,CASSPGGSWEKLFF
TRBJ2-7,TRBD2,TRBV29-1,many,TGCAGCGTTGAAGGTCCGGGAGGGGGCTACGAGCAGTACTTC,CSVEGPGGGYEQYF
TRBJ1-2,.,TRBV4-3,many,TGCGCCAGCAGCCAAGGACGAGAAAGCAGCTATGGCTACACCTTC,CASSQGRESSYGYTF
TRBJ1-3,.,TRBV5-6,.,TGTGCCAGCAGCTTGAGGGGAAACACCATATATTTT,CASSLRGNTIYF
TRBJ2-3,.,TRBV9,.,TGTGCCAGCAGCGAGCACTTCGCAGATACGCAGTATTTT,CASSEHFADTQYF
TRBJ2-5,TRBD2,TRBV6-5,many,TGTGCCAGCAGGGTGGGGTTCGGGGGGGTACAAGAGACCCAGTACTTC,CASRVGFGGVQETQYF
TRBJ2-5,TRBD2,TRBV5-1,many,TGCGCCAGCAGCTTGGGTAGCGGGGGATACCAAGAGACCCAGTACTTC,CASSLGSGGYQETQYF
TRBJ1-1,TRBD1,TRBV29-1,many,TGCAGCGTTGAGGCAGGGGGTTACACTGAAGCTTTCTTT,CSVEAGGYTEAFF
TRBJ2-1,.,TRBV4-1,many,TGCGCCAGCAGCCAAGGCTGGGACTCCGGGGGTGAGCAGTTCTTC,CASSQGWDSGGEQFF
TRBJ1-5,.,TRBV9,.,TGTGCCAGCAGCGGGGGGCGGCAAGAGACCCAGCATTTT,CASSGGRQETQHF
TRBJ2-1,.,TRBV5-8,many,TGTGCCAGCAGCTCAAATACCCTGAGCTCCTACAATGAGCAGTTCTTC,CASSSNTLSSYNEQFF
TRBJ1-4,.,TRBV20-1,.,TGCAGTGCTAGTCCCCGTGAGGGCCACGGGAATGAAAAACTGTTTTTT,CSASPREGHGNEKLFF
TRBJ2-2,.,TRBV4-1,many,TGCGCCAGCAGCCAAAGGCCCAGGGGGGCCACCGGGGAGCTGTTTTTT,CASSQRPRGATGELFF
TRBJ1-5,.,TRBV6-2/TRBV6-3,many,TGTGCCAGCAGTCTCTTAATGGGAAATCAGCCCCAGCATTTT,CASSLLMGNQPQHF
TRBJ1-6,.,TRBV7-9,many,TGTGCCAGCAGCTTAGAGCGACCTGGGGATTCACCCCTCCACTTT,CASSLERPGDSPLHF
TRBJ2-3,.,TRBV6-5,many,TGTGCCAGCGGCTTCGGGCCGTTCACAGATACGCAGTATTTT,CASGFGPFTDTQYF
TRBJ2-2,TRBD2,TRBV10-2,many,TGCGCCATCAGCGGGGCAGCGAACACCGGGGAGCTGTTTTTT,CAISGAANTGELFF
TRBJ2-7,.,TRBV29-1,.,TGCAGCGTCTGGGGGTCGGCCGGCGCGCAGTACTTC,CSVWGSAGAQYF
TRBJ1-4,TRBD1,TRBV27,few,TGTGCCAGCAGTGCATGGACAGGGGATAGTGAAAAACTGTTTTTT,CASSAWTGDSEKLFF